These T cell receptor beta chains were read from a single sample in a study of read filtering for tumor transcriptome and immune sequencing. Each CDR3 protein gets one entry after TCRdb re-called the reads with MiXCR. The repertoire holds almost 40,000 distinct CDR3 sequences, with 13% to 15% as singletons. The sample comprised a population of CD138-negative cells sorted from bone marrow. These receptor sequences come from a donor aged 40 or older with multiple myeloma. The CDR3 runs from the conserved cysteine through the conserved F or W. A D gene is named only where the DNA matches it firmly. Size is stated for part of the rows, as once, few or many counts, or as a class when the clone is expanded.

V: TRBV9; D: -; size: many; J: TRBJ1-1; CDR3: CASSVALGGGLGRNTEAFF; DNA: TGTGCCAGCAGCGTAGCTTTAGGGGGAGGTTTGGGGAGGAACACTGAAGCTTTCTTT
V: TRBV11-2; D: -; size: many; J: TRBJ2-1; CDR3: CASSSPRTRAGAFNEQFF; DNA: TGTGCCAGCAGCTCCCCGCGGACGAGGGCAGGGGCGTTCAATGAGCAGTTCTTC
V: TRBV20-1; D: TRBD1; size: many; J: TRBJ1-2; CDR3: CSARVPQGAVGYTF; DNA: TGCAGTGCTAGAGTTCCACAGGGGGCCGTTGGCTACACCTTC
V: TRBV11-1; D: -; size: many; J: TRBJ2-1; CDR3: CASSLRTGRYNEQFF; DNA: TGTGCCAGCAGCTTAAGGACCGGACGCTACAATGAGCAGTTCTTC
V: TRBV5-4; D: TRBD1; size: many; J: TRBJ2-3; CDR3: CASSEAGGLRDTQYF; DNA: TGTGCCAGCAGCGAGGCAGGGGGATTAAGAGATACGCAGTATTTT
V: TRBV6-1; D: -; size: many; J: TRBJ2-7; CDR3: CASSELRVSHEQYF; DNA: TGTGCCAGCAGTGAACTGAGGGTTAGTCACGAGCAGTACTTC
V: TRBV20-1; D: TRBD1; size: many; J: TRBJ2-4; CDR3: CSATTGISDIQYF; DNA: TGCAGTGCTACGACAGGGATTAGTGACATTCAGTACTTC
V: TRBV5-5; D: -; size: many; J: TRBJ2-3; CDR3: CASSFGDGADTQYF; DNA: TGTGCCAGCAGCTTCGGGGACGGGGCAGATACGCAGTATTTT
V: TRBV7-2; D: TRBD2; size: -; J: TRBJ2-1; CDR3: CASSLASSGGATEQFF; DNA: TGTGCCAGCAGCTTAGCGTCTAGCGGGGGGGCCACTGAGCAGTTCTTC
V: TRBV29-1; D: -; size: many; J: TRBJ2-5; CDR3: CSVGGKETQYF; DNA: TGCAGCGTTGGGGGGAAAGAGACCCAGTACTTC
V: TRBV14; D: -; size: few; J: TRBJ1-5; CDR3: CAAAPESNQPQHF; DNA: TGTGCAGCAGCACCCGAGAGCAATCAGCCCCAGCATTTT
V: TRBV4-3; D: TRBD2; size: medium-sized; J: TRBJ2-1; CDR3: CASSQGLANLGNEQFF; DNA: TGCGCCAGCAGCCAGGGACTAGCGAACTTGGGCAATGAGCAGTTCTTC
V: TRBV10-3; D: -; size: -; J: TRBJ2-6; CDR3: CAISEAYLAGANVLTF; DNA: TGTGCCATCAGTGAGGCGTACTTGGCCGGGGCCAACGTCCTGACTTTC
V: TRBV10-3; D: -; size: many; J: TRBJ1-5; CDR3: CAISVGTDQPQHF; DNA: TGTGCCATCAGTGTCGGCACGGATCAGCCCCAGCATTTT
V: TRBV5-1; D: -; size: many; J: TRBJ1-1; CDR3: CASSLVRGTEAFF; DNA: TGCGCCAGCAGCTTGGTGCGGGGAACTGAAGCTTTCTTT
V: TRBV3-1; D: -; size: many; J: TRBJ2-7; CDR3: CASSQDTHEQYF; DNA: TGTGCCAGCAGCCAAGATACCCACGAGCAGTACTTC
V: TRBV5-5; D: -; size: many; J: TRBJ2-5; CDR3: CASSSRSGETQYF; DNA: TGTGCCAGCAGCTCACGGTCGGGGGAGACCCAGTACTTC
V: TRBV20-1; D: -; size: many; J: TRBJ2-1; CDR3: CSARDWGGAHNEQFF; DNA: TGCAGTGCTAGAGATTGGGGGGGGGCACACAATGAGCAGTTCTTC
V: TRBV5-1; D: TRBD1; size: many; J: TRBJ2-1; CDR3: CASKPVTGGQEQFF; DNA: TGCGCCAGCAAACCCGTCACAGGGGGTCAAGAGCAGTTCTTC
V: TRBV7-2; D: TRBD2; size: many; J: TRBJ2-5; CDR3: CASSWAGGQETQYF; DNA: TGTGCCAGCAGCTGGGCGGGGGGACAAGAGACCCAGTACTTC
V: TRBV6-6; D: -; size: many; J: TRBJ1-1; CDR3: CATYQGPEAFF; DNA: TGTGCCACTTATCAGGGCCCTGAAGCTTTCTTT
V: TRBV20-1; D: -; size: many; J: TRBJ1-5; CDR3: CSARDSTRGQRNQPQHF; DNA: TGCAGTGCTAGAGATTCCACCCGAGGCCAGAGGAATCAGCCCCAGCATTTT
V: TRBV7-9; D: -; size: many; J: TRBJ2-6; CDR3: CASSLQHSGANVLTF; DNA: TGTGCCAGCAGCTTACAACACTCTGGGGCCAACGTCCTGACTTTC
V: TRBV19; D: -; size: many; J: TRBJ2-1; CDR3: CASSITGGRYNEQFF; DNA: TGTGCCAGTAGTATAACCGGGGGTCGGTACAATGAGCAGTTCTTC
V: TRBV10-3; D: -; size: many; J: TRBJ1-3; CDR3: CAISEVVSGNTIYF; DNA: TGTGCCATCAGTGAGGTGGTCTCTGGAAACACCATATATTTT
V: TRBV12-3/TRBV12-4; D: -; size: many; J: TRBJ2-2; CDR3: CASSPTLGQGSTGELFF; DNA: TGTGCCAGCAGTCCCACTCTAGGGCAGGGGAGCACCGGGGAGCTGTTTTTT
V: TRBV24-1; D: -; size: few; J: TRBJ2-1; CDR3: CATSAGLRGAAPYNEQFF; DNA: TGTGCCACCAGTGCCGGTCTTAGGGGGGCGGCCCCCTACAATGAGCAGTTCTTC
V: TRBV11-2; D: TRBD2; size: -; J: TRBJ2-4; CDR3: CASGASGVAKDIQYF; DNA: TGTGCCAGCGGCGCTAGCGGGGTAGCCAAAGACATTCAGTACTTC
V: TRBV6-1; D: TRBD1; size: many; J: TRBJ1-3; CDR3: CASSPDRGHYGNTIYF; DNA: TGTGCCAGCAGTCCGGACAGGGGGCATTATGGAAACACCATATATTTT
V: TRBV4-2; D: TRBD2; size: many; J: TRBJ2-3; CDR3: CASSQDGTSATDTQYF; DNA: TGTGCCAGCAGCCAAGATGGGACTAGCGCAACAGATACGCAGTATTTT
V: TRBV20-1; D: TRBD1; size: many; J: TRBJ2-3; CDR3: CSARDTGTGGDTQYF; DNA: TGCAGTGCTAGAGACACCGGGACAGGAGGGGATACGCAGTATTTT
V: TRBV7-2; D: -; size: many; J: TRBJ1-2; CDR3: CASSLGTYGYTF; DNA: TGTGCCAGCAGCTTAGGCACCTATGGCTACACCTTC
V: TRBV12-3/TRBV12-4; D: TRBD1; size: many; J: TRBJ1-2; CDR3: CASSQTGIYGYTF; DNA: TGTGCCAGCAGCCAGACAGGGATCTATGGCTACACCTTC
V: TRBV5-4; D: TRBD1; size: many; J: TRBJ2-3; CDR3: CASSAWTGLGSTDTQYF; DNA: TGTGCCAGCAGCGCTTGGACAGGCTTGGGGAGCACAGATACGCAGTATTTT
V: TRBV11-2; D: -; size: many; J: TRBJ2-7; CDR3: CASSLDYEQYF; DNA: TGTGCCAGCAGCTTAGATTACGAGCAGTACTTC
V: TRBV5-1; D: -; size: -; J: TRBJ1-1; CDR3: CASSLAGDTEAFF; DNA: TGCGCCAGCAGCTTAGCAGGGGACACTGAAGCTTTCTTT
V: TRBV20-1; D: -; size: -; J: TRBJ1-5; CDR3: CSARILAPQPQHF; DNA: TGCAGTGCTAGAATTCTCGCGCCTCAGCCCCAGCATTTT
V: TRBV5-1; D: -; size: many; J: TRBJ2-2; CDR3: CASSLTVTGELFF; DNA: TGCGCCAGCAGCTTAACAGTCACCGGGGAGCTGTTTTTT
V: TRBV10-3; D: -; size: many; J: TRBJ1-1; CDR3: CATKGGREDTEAFF; DNA: TGTGCCACCAAGGGTGGCAGGGAAGACACTGAAGCTTTCTTT
V: TRBV20-1; D: TRBD1; size: many; J: TRBJ2-5; CDR3: CSATNRQGWRETQYF; DNA: TGCAGTGCAACTAATAGACAGGGTTGGAGGGAGACCCAGTACTTC
V: TRBV20-1; D: -; size: -; J: TRBJ2-5; CDR3: CSASYGGETQYF; DNA: TGCAGTGCTAGTTATGGGGGAGAGACCCAGTACTTC
V: TRBV10-3; D: -; size: many; J: TRBJ1-1; CDR3: CAISGGETEAFF; DNA: TGTGCCATCAGTGGAGGGGAGACTGAAGCTTTCTTT